These 16 T cell receptor beta chains share one sample of origin, sequenced in a study of blood T cell repertoires in COVID-19. The table came from immunoSEQ multiplex PCR; TCRdb's copy has only in-frame clones and leaves some out. The sample lists under 200,000 clones; around three quarters were seen once. Sequenced sample: peripheral blood. The receptors were sampled from a man in his 70s with active or convalescent COVID-19.

Within the sample, this clone is large. This chain uses TRBV30 with TRBJ1-1; D might be TRBD1 (6 bases). Germline V CDR1 and CDR2: GTSNPN, SVGIG (reference sequence). The CDR3 covers 11 residues. Trimming cost V 7 bases and J 3 bases, with 9 bases left between them. CDR3 in amino acids: CASRGYTEAFF. DNA of the CDR3: TGTGCCTCCAGGGGTTACACTGAAGCTTTCTTT. The full variable domain, with the rest looked up from reference TRBV30 and TRBJ1-1, is SQTIHQWPATLVQPVGSPLSLECTVEGTSNPNLYWYRQAAGRGLQLLFYSVGIGQISSEVPQNLSASRPQDRQFILSSKKLLLSDSGFYLCASRGYTEAFFGQGTRLTVV.

CDR3 sequence: CASSYSRGGYEQYF. The DNA for the CDR3 is TGTGCCAGCAGTTACTCGAGAGGGGGCTACGAGCAGTACTTC. The chain carries TRBV6-5 and TRBJ2-7; the D gene is possibly TRBD1 (6 bases). The V and J ends lost 0 bases and 3 bases respectively, with 9 bases between them. The CDR3 length is 14 residues. CDR1 is MNHEY and CDR2 is SVGAGI in the germline V gene.

The chain recombines TRBV27 with TRBJ1-5, with a tentative D call TRBD1 (6 bases). V was cut by 6 bases and J by 9 bases, with 18 bases left in between. CDR3 length: 14 amino acids. CDR1 MNHEY and CDR2 SMNVEV come from the germline V gene (reference sequence). The CDR3 DNA follows: TGTGCCAGCAGGGGGCAAGGGGACATGGGGCCCCAGCATTTT. Translation gives CASRGQGDMGPQHF.

The J gene is TRBJ2-3, the V gene TRBV10-1, with 8 positions matching TRBD2. The CDR3 is made up of 14 amino acids. Per germline, CDR1 WNHNN and CDR2 SYGVQD (reference sequence). V lost 5 bases to trimming and J lost 3 bases; unmatched junction nucleotides: 4. CDR3 sequence: CASSPGLETDTQYF. In nucleotides, the CDR3 is TGCGCCAGCAGTCCGGGACTAGAGACAGATACGCAGTATTTT.

The chain carries TRBV2 and TRBJ1-4, with a possible D match to TRBD1 (6 bases). Germline V gives CDR1 SNHLY, CDR2 FYNNEI. Between the trimmed V and J ends, which lost 6 bases and 4 bases, there was a span of 12 bases. The CDR3 is 14 amino acids. The CDR3 spells CASRFDRNNEKLFF. CDR3 DNA sequence: TGTGCCAGCAGATTCGACAGGAATAATGAAAAACTGTTTTTT.

The chain joins TRBV29-1 to TRBJ2-3; TRBD1 agrees at 7 bases. J gave up 2 bases and V 4 bases, and 3 bases lay outside the gene matches. The CDR3 runs to 13 residues. Germline V gene sequence: CDR1 SQVTM, CDR2 ANQGSEA. This CDR3 reads CSVAGQDTDTQYF. The CDR3 nucleotides read TGCAGCGTTGCTGGACAGGACACAGATACGCAGTATTTT.

Regarding this clone: Within the sample, other DNA sequences also encode this same CDR3. This rearrangement joins TRBV19 to TRBJ1-4; 8 bases are shared with TRBD1. Germline CDR1 is LNHDA and CDR2 is SQIVND (reference sequence). The CDR3 totals 14 residues. V trimming: 3 bases; J trimming: 8 bases; junction bases outside the gene matches: 5. The CDR3 DNA sequence: TGTGCCAGTAGTATTGGACAGGGCGGCGAAAAACTGTTTTTT. Residues: CASSIGQGGEKLFF.

This sequence joins TRBV11-2 and TRBJ1-1; the match to TRBD1 covers 8 bases. CDR3 length equals 14 residues. V dropped 3 bases and J dropped 5; count of bases not matched to a gene: 5. Germline values: CDR1 SGHAT, CDR2 FQNNGV. The CDR3 nucleotides read TGTGCCAGCAGCTTTACAGGGGGTTGGACTGAAGCTTTCTTT. It codes for CASSFTGGWTEAFF.

This chain links TRBV5-1 with TRBJ2-7; TRBD2 is a possible D gene (5 bases). Trimming took off 3 bases at V and 3 bases at J, with 10 bases between the two ends. Germline CDR1 and CDR2: SGHRS and YFSETQ. The CDR3 consists of 13 residues. CDR3: CASSSGEYYEQYF. In DNA form, the CDR3 reads TGCGCCAGCAGCTCCGGGGAGTACTACGAGCAGTACTTC.

CDR3 sequence: CASSWGSDGYTF. In nucleotides, the CDR3 is TGTGCCAGCAGCTGGGGCAGTGATGGCTACACCTTC. The chain carries TRBV11-1 and TRBJ1-2; perhaps TRBD1 as D (5 bases). The CDR3 runs to 12 residues. Trimming left V 4 bases short and J 6 bases short, with 9 bases between. Germline loops: CDR1 SGHAT, CDR2 FQDESV (reference sequence).

V gene TRBV6-6 combines with J gene TRBJ2-6, with 10 nucleotides matching TRBD1. CDR1 and CDR2 from the germline V gene are MNHNY and SVGAGI (reference sequence). V trimming: 5 bases; J trimming: 4 bases; junction bases outside the gene matches: 14. The CDR3 consists of 19 residues. The CDR3 region is CASSPVGTGALRGANVLTF. As DNA, the CDR3 is TGTGCCAGCAGTCCTGTTGGGACAGGGGCATTGAGGGGGGCCAACGTCCTGACTTTC.

V is TRBV28 and J is TRBJ1-1; weak D call: TRBD1 (6 bases). V was clipped by 3 bases and J by 5 bases, with 13 bases between them. Germline lookup yields CDR1 MDHEN and CDR2 SYDVKM. This CDR3 is 14 amino acids long. The CDR3 sequence: CASSLVQGSTEAFF. The CDR3, as DNA: TGTGCCAGCAGTTTGGTTCAGGGGAGTACTGAAGCTTTCTTT. The full variable domain, completed using reference TRBV28 and TRBJ1-1, is DVKVTQSSRYLVKRTGEKVFLECVQDMDHENMFWYRQDPGLGLRLIYFSYDVKMKEKGDIPEGYSVSREKKERFSLILESASTNQTSMYLCASSLVQGSTEAFFGQGTRLTVV.

The J gene is TRBJ1-4, the V gene TRBV30, with D perhaps matching TRBD1 (5 bases). Trimming shortened V by 4 bases and J by 9 bases, and 15 bases separated the two germline ends. The CDR3 sequence is 13 residues long. Germline-derived CDR1 and CDR2 are GTSNPN and SVGIG (reference sequence). CDR3 sequence reads: CAWNKDPGQKLFF. CDR3 coding DNA: TGTGCCTGGAATAAGGACCCAGGGCAAAAACTGTTTTTT.

This chain joins TRBV12-3 or TRBV12-4 and TRBJ2-1, with TRBD2 matching 7 bases. This CDR3 contains 13 residues. Losses at the gene ends were 8 bases for V and 5 bases for J; bases not matched to a gene: 6. The CDR3 loop reads CASLRELNNEQFF. CDR3 sequence (DNA): TGTGCCAGCTTGCGGGAGCTGAACAATGAGCAGTTCTTC.

This chain uses TRBV7-2 with TRBJ2-5; TRBD1 is a possible D gene (6 bases). The CDR3 totals 16 residues. Per germline, CDR1 SGHTA and CDR2 FQGNSA. The V gene lost 2 bases and the J gene lost 1 base, with 14 bases spanning the gap. CDR3 region: CASSLLGGRGQETQYF. The CDR3 bases are TGTGCCAGCAGCTTATTGGGTGGCAGGGGCCAAGAGACCCAGTACTTC. Complete variable domain (other parts from reference TRBV7-2 and TRBJ2-5): GAGVSQSPSNKVTEKGKDVELRCDPISGHTALYWYRQSLGQGLEFLIYFQGNSAPDKSGLPSDRFSAERTGGSVSTLTIQRTQQEDSAVYLCASSLLGGRGQETQYFGPGTRLLVL.

This clone was seen ten or more times. Other nucleotide sequences from this sample produce the same CDR3. The chain combines TRBV4-1 with TRBJ2-2; possibly TRBD2 for D (7 bases). The CDR3 contains 17 residues. V was shortened by 3 bases and J by 0 bases, with 14 bases between the two germline ends. Germline CDR1 and CDR2: MGHRA and YSYEKL. CDR3 coding DNA: TGCGCCAGCAGCCAGGACACAGGGAGGGCGAACACCGGGGAGCTGTTTTTT. Its protein product is CASSQDTGRANTGELFF.